The 17 T cell receptor beta chains below all came from one sample that was sequenced in a study of blood T cell repertoires in COVID-19. Clones were read by immunoSEQ multiplex PCR, and TCRdb kept only the in-frame ones, dropping some. The sample lists 45,000 to 60,000 clones, 80% to 85% occurring once. Sample: peripheral blood. All receptors come from a man at least 80 years old with COVID-19, enrolled during active disease.

The chain combines TRBV7-3 with TRBJ2-7; 7 bases line up with TRBD2. Trimming at V came to 3 bases and at J to 3 bases, leaving 5 bases not matched to a gene. The CDR3 contains 14 residues. Germline-derived CDR1 and CDR2 are SGHTA and FQGTGA. CDR3 nucleotides: TGTGCCAGCAGCTTGGATGGCGGGGGCTACGAGCAGTACTTC. Translation gives CASSLDGGGYEQYF.

The V and J genes are TRBV11-2 and TRBJ1-5; D is undetermined. Trimming removed 5 bases at V and 9 bases at J, with 17 bases between. The germline CDR1 and CDR2 sequences are SGHAT and FQNNGV. The CDR3 is 14 residues long. Here the CDR3 DNA reads TGTGCCAGCAGCGAAGCGACCGACCGGGGGCCCCAGCATTTT. Protein sequence: CASSEATDRGPQHF.

This chain uses TRBV28 with TRBJ1-1; tentative D call: TRBD1 (5 bases). V was shortened by 10 bases and J by 4 bases, with 16 bases between the two germline ends. The CDR3 is made up of 13 amino acids. Per germline, CDR1 MDHEN and CDR2 SYDVKM. Here the CDR3 reads CATFVGVGTEAFF. The CDR3 DNA follows: TGTGCCACCTTTGTAGGGGTGGGCACTGAAGCTTTCTTT.

The rearrangement links TRBV7-2 to TRBJ1-4; 7 bases are a match to TRBD1. Germline CDR1 is SGHTA and CDR2 is FQGNSA. With 5 bases clipped from V and 0 bases from J, the junction kept 3 bases outside the gene matches. CDR3 length: 15 amino acids. This CDR3 is CASSRRGATNEKLFF. The CDR3 nucleotides read TGTGCCAGCAGCCGCAGGGGGGCAACTAATGAAAAACTGTTTTTT.

In this sample, this clone turned up once. Other DNA sequences in the same sample also yield this CDR3. The V and J genes are TRBV27 and TRBJ2-1; perhaps TRBD2 as D (7 bases). The CDR3 has 14 residues. The ends were cut back, 8 bases at V and 5 bases at J, with 16 bases in the middle. Per the germline V gene, CDR1 is MNHEY and CDR2 is SMNVEV (reference sequence). CDR3 coding DNA: TGTGCCAGCCGGAGGGGGGGCGTCAACAATGAGCAGTTCTTC. Translating gives CASRRGGVNNEQFF.

The chain has TRBV12-1 and TRBJ2-1; the table's D call, TRBD2, was not checked against the DNA. TRBV12-1 counts as a pseudogene. The CDR3 is 14 residues long. CDR3 sequence (DNA): TGTGCCTTTTTGGGGGGTGGGAAGGGGAATGAGCAGTTCTTC. It encodes CAFLGGGKGNEQFF.

The J gene is TRBJ2-7, the V gene TRBV5-6; D is unresolved. Deletions cut 2 bases from V and 0 bases from J, with 3 bases between. Per the germline V gene, CDR1 is SGHDT and CDR2 is YYEEEE. This CDR3 is 12 amino acids long. CDR3 bases: TGTGCCAGCAGCTTAGCCTCCTACGAGCAGTACTTC. Protein: CASSLASYEQYF.

This clone is a singleton in its sample. J is TRBJ2-1 and V is TRBV5-5; no definite D call. CDR1 SGHKS and CDR2 YYEKEE come from the germline V gene (reference sequence). The CDR3 is made up of 16 amino acids. V was trimmed by 2 bases and J by 1 base, leaving 13 bases between them. The CDR3 loop is CASSFLFVGSYNEQFF. The CDR3 bases are TGTGCCAGCAGCTTCCTCTTCGTCGGGTCCTACAATGAGCAGTTCTTC. The variable domain in full, with the rest retrieved from reference TRBV5-5 and TRBJ2-1, is DAGVTQSPTHLIKTRGQQVTLRCSPISGHKSVSWYQQVLGQGPQFIFQYYEKEERGRGNFPDRFSARQFPNYSSELNVNALLLGDSALYLCASSFLFVGSYNEQFFGPGTRLTVL.

This clone has a single count. V usage is TRBV19 and J usage is TRBJ1-1; 7 bases agree with TRBD1. The CDR3 extends over 13 amino acids. Germline-derived CDR1 and CDR2 are LNHDA and SQIVND (reference sequence). With 7 bases clipped from V and 3 bases from J, the junction kept 5 bases outside the gene matches. The chain's CDR3 is CASTQGWDTEAFF. CDR3 sequence (DNA): TGTGCCAGTACACAGGGGTGGGACACTGAAGCTTTCTTT.

The chain uses TRBV11-2 and TRBJ1-3; 7 bases agree with TRBD1. The CDR3 covers 15 residues. V lost 4 bases and J lost 2; bases outside the gene matches: 5. Germline V gene sequence: CDR1 SGHAT, CDR2 FQNNGV. The CDR3 spells CASSSRQGAGNTIYF. The CDR3 coding sequence is TGTGCCAGCAGCTCTAGACAGGGTGCTGGAAACACCATATATTTT.

The chain links TRBV2 to TRBJ1-5; 10 bases fit TRBD1. Per germline, CDR1 SNHLY and CDR2 FYNNEI. Trimming removed 8 bases from V and 0 bases from J; junction bases left unmatched: 10. This CDR3 has 17 residues. The CDR3 sequence: CASGLGGQGYSNQPQHF. CDR3 bases: TGTGCCAGCGGCCTGGGGGGACAGGGGTATAGCAATCAGCCCCAGCATTTT.

The chain couples TRBV6-2 or TRBV6-3 to TRBJ2-1; 8 bases align to TRBD1. The V gene end was trimmed by 2 bases and the J gene end by 10 bases; junction bases not matched to a gene: 4. In germline, CDR1 is MNHEY, CDR2 SVGEGT. The CDR3 has 13 residues. The CDR3 protein is CASSYTWTGEQFF. In DNA form, the CDR3 reads TGTGCCAGCAGTTACACCTGGACAGGGGAGCAGTTCTTC.

For the CDR3, the DNA is TGTGCCAGCAGCAAAGACGAGGTGGTTGAGCAGTTCTTC. It specifies CASSKDEVVEQFF. V is TRBV21-1 and J is TRBJ2-1; TRBD2 is taken as the D call from the table, unchecked against the DNA. TRBV21-1 is noted as a pseudogene. CDR3 size: 13 residues.

V usage is TRBV12-5 and J usage is TRBJ2-3; 14 nucleotides line up with TRBD2. The CDR3 contains 16 residues. The germline CDR1 and CDR2 sequences are LGHNT and FRNRAP. The V and J ends lost 3 bases and 4 bases, in that order; junction bases with no gene match: 3. For the CDR3, the DNA is TGTGCTAGTGGTTTAGGACTAGCGGGGGGTGCAGATACGCAGTATTTT. Translated, it gives CASGLGLAGGADTQYF.

The chain uses TRBV4-2 and TRBJ1-4; the D gene is possibly TRBD1 (6 bases). The V and J ends lost 0 bases and 14 bases respectively, with 13 bases between them. Germline V gene lookup returns CDR1 LGHNA and CDR2 YNFKEQ. The CDR3 is 13 amino acids. The CDR3 reads CASSQDPRGRLFF. The CDR3 nucleotides read TGTGCCAGCAGCCAAGATCCCAGGGGAAGGCTGTTTTTT.

This clone was counted a few times. The chain carries TRBV4-1 and TRBJ2-7, with a tentative D call TRBD2 (6 bases). The CDR3 loop spans 14 amino acids. The V gene's germline CDR1 is MGHRA and CDR2 YSYEKL. Trimming stripped 4 bases from V and 5 bases from J, with 15 bases between. DNA for the CDR3: TGCGCCAGCAGCCCTCGGCAGGGAGGACACGAGCAGTACTTC. Its protein is CASSPRQGGHEQYF.

CDR3 protein: CASSYTTTPYEADTQYF. DNA for the CDR3: TGTGCCAGCAGTTACACAACAACCCCTTATGAGGCAGATACGCAGTATTTT. The rearrangement uses TRBV6-2 or TRBV6-3 and TRBJ2-3; no definite D call. V was trimmed by 2 bases and J by 4 bases, leaving 19 bases between them. The CDR3 extends over 17 amino acids. Germline V gives CDR1 MNHEY, CDR2 SVGEGT.